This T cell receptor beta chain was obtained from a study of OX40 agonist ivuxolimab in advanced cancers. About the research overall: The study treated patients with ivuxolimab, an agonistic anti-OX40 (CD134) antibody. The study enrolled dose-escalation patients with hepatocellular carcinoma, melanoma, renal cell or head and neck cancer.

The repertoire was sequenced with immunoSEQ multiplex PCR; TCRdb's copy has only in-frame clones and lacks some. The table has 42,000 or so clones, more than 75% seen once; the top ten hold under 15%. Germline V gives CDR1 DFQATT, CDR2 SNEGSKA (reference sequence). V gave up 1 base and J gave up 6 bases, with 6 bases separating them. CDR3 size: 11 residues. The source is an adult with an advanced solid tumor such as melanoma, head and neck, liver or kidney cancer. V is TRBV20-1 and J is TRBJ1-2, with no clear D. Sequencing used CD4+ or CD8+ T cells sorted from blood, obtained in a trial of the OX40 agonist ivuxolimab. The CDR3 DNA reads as TGCAGTGCTAGAGGAACCCATGGCTACACCTTC. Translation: CSARGTHGYTF.